This TCR beta chain was found in a study of sequential checkpoint blockade in melanoma. In the study overall: Arm A got nivolumab then ipilimumab; arm B the reverse, 1:1. Each arm's sequence ended with maintenance nivolumab.

Using immunoSEQ multiplex PCR, the repertoire was profiled, and TCRdb retains in-frame clones only, with some absent. The profile shows 9,500 to 15,000 clones, roughly 83% of them singletons. Treatment denoted: randomized to nivolumab then ipilimumab (arm A) or the reverse (arm B). DNA-damaging chemotherapy had not been given to any patient beforehand. Sorted cells were live CD3+CD8+, lacking CD19 and CD56, from PBMCs. This specimen consisted of CD8+ T cells sorted from blood (inferred from file names), obtained from a patient given nivolumab and ipilimumab in sequence. This TCR was sampled from a human donor with melanoma.

CDR3 amino acids: CASSLVSGFGELFF. The DNA of the CDR3 is TGTGCCAGCAGTTTAGTCTCGGGATTCGGGGAGCTGTTTTTT. V and J are TRBV27 and TRBJ2-2; possible D gene TRBD2, 5 bases. CDR1 and CDR2 (germline): MNHEY, SMNVEV (reference sequence). V gave up 2 bases and J gave up 7 bases, with 11 bases separating them. This CDR3 spans 14 amino acids.